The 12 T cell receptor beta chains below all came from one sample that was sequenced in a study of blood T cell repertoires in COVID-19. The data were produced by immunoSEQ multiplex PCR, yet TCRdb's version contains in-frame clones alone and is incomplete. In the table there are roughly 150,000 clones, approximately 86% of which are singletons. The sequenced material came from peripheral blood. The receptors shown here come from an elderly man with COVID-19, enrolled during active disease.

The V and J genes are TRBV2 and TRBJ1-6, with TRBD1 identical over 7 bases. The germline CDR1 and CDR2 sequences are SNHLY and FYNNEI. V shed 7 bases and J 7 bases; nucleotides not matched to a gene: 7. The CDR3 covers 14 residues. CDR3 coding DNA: TGTGCCAGCACCCCGACAGGGACGAATTCACCCCTCCACTTT. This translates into CASTPTGTNSPLHF.

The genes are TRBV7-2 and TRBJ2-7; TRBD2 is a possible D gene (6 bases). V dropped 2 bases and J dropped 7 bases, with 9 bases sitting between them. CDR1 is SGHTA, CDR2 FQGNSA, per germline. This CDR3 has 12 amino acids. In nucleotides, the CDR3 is TGTGCCAGCAGCTTACCGGGGAGGGAGCAGTACTTC. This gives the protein CASSLPGREQYF.

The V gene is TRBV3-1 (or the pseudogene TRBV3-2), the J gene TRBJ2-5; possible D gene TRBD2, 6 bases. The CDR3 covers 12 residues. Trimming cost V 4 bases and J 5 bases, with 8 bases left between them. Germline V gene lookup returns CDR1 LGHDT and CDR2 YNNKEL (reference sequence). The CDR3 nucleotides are TGTGCCAGCAGCCGAGGAGGGGAGACCCAGTACTTC. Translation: CASSRGGETQYF.

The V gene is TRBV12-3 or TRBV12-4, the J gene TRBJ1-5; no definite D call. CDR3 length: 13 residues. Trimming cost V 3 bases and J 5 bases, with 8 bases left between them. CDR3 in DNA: TGTGCCAGCAGTTTTCGAGGTGATCAGCCCCAGCATTTT. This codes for CASSFRGDQPQHF.

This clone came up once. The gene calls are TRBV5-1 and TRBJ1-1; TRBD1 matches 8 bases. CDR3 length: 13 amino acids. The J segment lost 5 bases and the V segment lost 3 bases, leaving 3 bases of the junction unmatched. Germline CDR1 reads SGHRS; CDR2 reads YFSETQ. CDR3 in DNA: TGCGCCAGCAGCTCAGGGGGCTGGACTGAAGCTTTCTTT. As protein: CASSSGGWTEAFF.

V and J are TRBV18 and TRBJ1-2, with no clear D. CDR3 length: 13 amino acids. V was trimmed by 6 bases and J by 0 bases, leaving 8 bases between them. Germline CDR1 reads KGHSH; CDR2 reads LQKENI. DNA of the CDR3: TGTGCCAGCTCGCCCGGGACTAACTATGGCTACACCTTC. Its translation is CASSPGTNYGYTF.

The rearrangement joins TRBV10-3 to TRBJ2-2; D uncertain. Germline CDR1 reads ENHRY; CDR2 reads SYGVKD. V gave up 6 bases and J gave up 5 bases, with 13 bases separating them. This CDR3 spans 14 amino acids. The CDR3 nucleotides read TGTGCCATCAGGTCAACTGCAGGAACCGGGGAGCTGTTTTTT. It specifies CAIRSTAGTGELFF.

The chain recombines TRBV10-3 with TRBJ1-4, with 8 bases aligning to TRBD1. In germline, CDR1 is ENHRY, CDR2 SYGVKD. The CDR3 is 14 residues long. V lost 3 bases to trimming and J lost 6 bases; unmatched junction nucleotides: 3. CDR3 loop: CAISDTGGDEKLFF. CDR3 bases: TGTGCCATCAGTGACACAGGGGGAGATGAAAAACTGTTTTTT.

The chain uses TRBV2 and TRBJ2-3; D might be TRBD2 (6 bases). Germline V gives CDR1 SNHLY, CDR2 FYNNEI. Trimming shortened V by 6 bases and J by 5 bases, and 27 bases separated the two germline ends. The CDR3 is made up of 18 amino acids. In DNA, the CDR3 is TGTGCCAGCAGCGGAGGGTCTTATCGGAGTTCTGCGAGAGATACGCAGTATTTT. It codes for CASSGGSYRSSARDTQYF.

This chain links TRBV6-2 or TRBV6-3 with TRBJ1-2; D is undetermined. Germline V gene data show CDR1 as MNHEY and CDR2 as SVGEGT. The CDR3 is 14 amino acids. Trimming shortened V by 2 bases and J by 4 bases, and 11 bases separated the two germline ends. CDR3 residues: CASSYHGIGYGYTF. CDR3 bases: TGTGCCAGCAGTTACCACGGGATTGGCTATGGCTACACCTTC.

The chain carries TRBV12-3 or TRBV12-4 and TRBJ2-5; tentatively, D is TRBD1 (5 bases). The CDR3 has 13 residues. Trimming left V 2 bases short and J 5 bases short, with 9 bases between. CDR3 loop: CASSLSRDETQYF. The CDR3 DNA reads TGTGCCAGCAGTTTAAGCAGGGATGAGACCCAGTACTTC.

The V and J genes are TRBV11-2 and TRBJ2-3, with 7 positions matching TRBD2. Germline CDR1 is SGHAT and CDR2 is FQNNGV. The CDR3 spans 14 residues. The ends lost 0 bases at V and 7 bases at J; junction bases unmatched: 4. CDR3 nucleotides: TGTGCCAGCAGCTTAGATGGAGCGGGGAATACGCAGTATTTT. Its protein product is CASSLDGAGNTQYF.